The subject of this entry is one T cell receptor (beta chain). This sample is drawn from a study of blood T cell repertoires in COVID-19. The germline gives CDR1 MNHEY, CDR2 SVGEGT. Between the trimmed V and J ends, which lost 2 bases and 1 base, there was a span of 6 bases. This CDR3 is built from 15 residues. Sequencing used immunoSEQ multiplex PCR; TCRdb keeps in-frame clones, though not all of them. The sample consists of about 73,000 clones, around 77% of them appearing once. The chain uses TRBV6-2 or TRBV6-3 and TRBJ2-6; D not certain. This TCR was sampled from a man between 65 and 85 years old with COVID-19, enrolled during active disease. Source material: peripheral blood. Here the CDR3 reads CASSYGRSGANVLTF. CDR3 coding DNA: TGTGCCAGCAGTTACGGTCGGTCTGGGGCCAACGTCCTGACTTTC.